This TCR beta chain derives from a study of shared clonotypes between healthy human individuals. Study as a whole: The donor pool was made up of two women and three men aged 18 to 49.

Sequencing was performed with immunoSEQ multiplex PCR; in TCRdb, only in-frame clones are kept and a portion is missing. The sample includes approximately 2.1 million clones, just over 90% of them seen just once. Regarding this clone: Its cognate antigen is unknown.

Germline CDR1 and CDR2: SGDLS and YYNGEE. The V gene end was trimmed by 3 bases and the J gene end by 8 bases; junction bases not matched to a gene: 12. The CDR3 sequence is 17 residues long. Findings and limits, study-wide: Deeper or shallower sequencing was expected to change how clonotypes are shared among donors.

Sequences were obtained from naive CD4+ T cells from PBMCs. Subset in this sample: CD45RA+ positively selected. V gene TRBV9 combines with J gene TRBJ2-1; 12 bases are shared with TRBD2. The TCR sequence derives from a man younger than 30 in good health. Some clones in this sample may be carry-over from other donors' samples. As DNA, the CDR3 is TGTGCCAGCAGCGCTAGAAAGACTAGCGGGAGTTTCGATGAGCAGTTCTTC. Its protein product is CASSARKTSGSFDEQFF.